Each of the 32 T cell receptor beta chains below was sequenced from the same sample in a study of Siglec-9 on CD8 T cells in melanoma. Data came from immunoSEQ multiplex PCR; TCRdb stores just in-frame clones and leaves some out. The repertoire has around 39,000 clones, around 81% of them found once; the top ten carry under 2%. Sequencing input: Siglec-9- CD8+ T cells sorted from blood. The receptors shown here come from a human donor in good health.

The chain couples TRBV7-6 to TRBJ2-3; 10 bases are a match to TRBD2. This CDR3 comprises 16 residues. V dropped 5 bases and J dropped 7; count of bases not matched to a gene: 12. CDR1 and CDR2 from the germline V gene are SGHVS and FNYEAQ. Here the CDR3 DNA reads TGTGCCAGCAGCCTCCTACCTAGCGGGAGACGAAATACGCAGTATTTT. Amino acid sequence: CASSLLPSGRRNTQYF.

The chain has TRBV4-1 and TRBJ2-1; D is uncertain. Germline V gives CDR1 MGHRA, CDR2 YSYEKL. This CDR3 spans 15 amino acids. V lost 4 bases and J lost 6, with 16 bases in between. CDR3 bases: TGCGCCAGCAGCCCTTACGGCACCCCCGCCAATGAGCAGTTCTTC. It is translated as CASSPYGTPANEQFF.

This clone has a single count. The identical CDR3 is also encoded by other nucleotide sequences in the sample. CDR3 sequence reads: CASTLGREQYF. DNA for the CDR3: TGTGCCAGCACCCTTGGAAGAGAGCAGTACTTC. The V gene is TRBV6-5, the J gene TRBJ2-7; D unresolved. Germline CDR1 MNHEY, CDR2 SVGAGI. V was shortened by 7 bases and J by 7 bases, with 11 bases between the two germline ends. The CDR3 is 11 amino acids.

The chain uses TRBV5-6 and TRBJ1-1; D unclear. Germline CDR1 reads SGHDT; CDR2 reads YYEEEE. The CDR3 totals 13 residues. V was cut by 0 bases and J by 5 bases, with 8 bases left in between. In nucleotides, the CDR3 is TGTGCCAGCAGCTTGGCCACTGCGACTGAAGCTTTCTTT. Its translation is CASSLATATEAFF.

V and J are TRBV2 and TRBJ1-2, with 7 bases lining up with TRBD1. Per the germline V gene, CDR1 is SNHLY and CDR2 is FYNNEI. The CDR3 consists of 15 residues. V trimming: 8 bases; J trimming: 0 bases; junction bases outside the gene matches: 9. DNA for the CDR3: TGTGCCAGCCGCACAGGGGCCACAACTAACTATGGCTACACCTTC. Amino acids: CASRTGATTNYGYTF.

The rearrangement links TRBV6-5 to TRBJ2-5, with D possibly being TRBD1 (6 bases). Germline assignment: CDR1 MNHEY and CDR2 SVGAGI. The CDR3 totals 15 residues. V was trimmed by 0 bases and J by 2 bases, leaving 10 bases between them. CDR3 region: CASSYSVTGQETQYF. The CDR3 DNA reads TGTGCCAGCAGTTACTCGGTAACAGGGCAAGAGACCCAGTACTTC.

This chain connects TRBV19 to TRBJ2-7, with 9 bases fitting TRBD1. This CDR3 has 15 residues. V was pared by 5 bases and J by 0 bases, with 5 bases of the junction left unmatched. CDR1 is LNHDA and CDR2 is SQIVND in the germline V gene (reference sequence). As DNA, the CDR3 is TGTGCCAGTAGTTTTGGACAGGGGTCCTCCTACGAGCAGTACTTC. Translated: CASSFGQGSSYEQYF.

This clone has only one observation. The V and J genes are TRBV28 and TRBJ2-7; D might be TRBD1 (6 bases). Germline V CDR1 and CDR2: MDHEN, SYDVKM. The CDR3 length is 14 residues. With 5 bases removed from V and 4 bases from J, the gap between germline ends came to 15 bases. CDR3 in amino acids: CASSPPGDGYEQYF. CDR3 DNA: TGTGCCAGCAGTCCACCAGGGGACGGGTACGAGCAGTACTTC.

Here the CDR3 reads CASSLGAPREQYF. In nucleotides, the CDR3 is TGCGCCAGCAGCTTAGGGGCACCTCGCGAGCAGTACTTC. V is TRBV5-1 and J is TRBJ2-7; the D gene is possibly TRBD1 (5 bases). The V end lost 2 bases, the J end lost 6 bases, and 12 bases lay between the germline ends. The germline V gene has CDR1 SGHRS and CDR2 YFSETQ. The CDR3 is made up of 13 amino acids.

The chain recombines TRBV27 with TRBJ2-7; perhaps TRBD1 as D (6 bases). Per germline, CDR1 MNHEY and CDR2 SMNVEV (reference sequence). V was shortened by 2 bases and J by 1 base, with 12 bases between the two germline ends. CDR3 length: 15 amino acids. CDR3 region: CASSLQGPWSYEQYF. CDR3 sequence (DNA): TGTGCCAGCAGTTTACAGGGGCCTTGGTCCTACGAGCAGTACTTC.

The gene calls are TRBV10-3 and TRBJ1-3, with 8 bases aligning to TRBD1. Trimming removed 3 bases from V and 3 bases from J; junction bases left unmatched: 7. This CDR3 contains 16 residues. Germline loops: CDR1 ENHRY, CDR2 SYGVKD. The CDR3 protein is CAISDSDRVSGNTIYF. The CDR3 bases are TGTGCCATCAGTGATTCGGACAGGGTTAGTGGAAACACCATATATTTT.

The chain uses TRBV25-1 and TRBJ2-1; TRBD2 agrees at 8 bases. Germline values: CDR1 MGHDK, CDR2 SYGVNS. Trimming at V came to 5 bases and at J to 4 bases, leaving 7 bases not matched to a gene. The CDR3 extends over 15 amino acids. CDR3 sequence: CASSLSGSRYNEQFF. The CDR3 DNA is TGTGCCAGCAGTCTAAGCGGGAGTCGTTACAATGAGCAGTTCTTC.

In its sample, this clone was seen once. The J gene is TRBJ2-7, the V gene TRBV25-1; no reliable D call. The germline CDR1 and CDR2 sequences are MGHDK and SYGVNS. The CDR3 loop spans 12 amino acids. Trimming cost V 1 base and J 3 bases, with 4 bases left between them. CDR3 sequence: CASSEFRYEQYF. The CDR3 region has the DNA TGTGCCAGCAGTGAATTCCGCTACGAGCAGTACTTC.

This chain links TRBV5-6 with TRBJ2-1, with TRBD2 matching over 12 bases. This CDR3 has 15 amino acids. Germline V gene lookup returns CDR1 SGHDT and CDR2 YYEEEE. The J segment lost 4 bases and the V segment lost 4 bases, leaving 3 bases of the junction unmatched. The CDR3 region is CASSPGTSGYNEQFF. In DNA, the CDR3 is TGTGCCAGCAGCCCCGGGACTAGCGGGTACAATGAGCAGTTCTTC.

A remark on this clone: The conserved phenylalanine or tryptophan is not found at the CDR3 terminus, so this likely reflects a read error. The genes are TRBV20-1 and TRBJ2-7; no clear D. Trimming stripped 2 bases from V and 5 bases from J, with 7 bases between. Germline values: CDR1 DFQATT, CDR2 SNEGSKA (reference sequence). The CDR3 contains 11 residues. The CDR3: CSARRRNEQYL. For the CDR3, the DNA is TGCAGTGCTAGAAGGCGAAACGAGCAGTACCTC.

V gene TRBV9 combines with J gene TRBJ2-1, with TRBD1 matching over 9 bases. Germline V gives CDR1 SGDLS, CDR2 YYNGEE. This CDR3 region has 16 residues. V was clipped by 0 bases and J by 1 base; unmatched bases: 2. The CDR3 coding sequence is TGTGCCAGCAGCGTAGGGACAGGGGTTTCCTACAATGAGCAGTTCTTC. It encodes CASSVGTGVSYNEQFF.

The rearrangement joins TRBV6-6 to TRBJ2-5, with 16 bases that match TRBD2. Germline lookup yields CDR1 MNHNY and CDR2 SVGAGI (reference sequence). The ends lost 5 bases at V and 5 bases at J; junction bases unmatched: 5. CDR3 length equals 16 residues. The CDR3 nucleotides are TGTGCCAGCAGTACACCGGGACTAGCGGGGGGGGAGACCCAGTACTTC. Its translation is CASSTPGLAGGETQYF.

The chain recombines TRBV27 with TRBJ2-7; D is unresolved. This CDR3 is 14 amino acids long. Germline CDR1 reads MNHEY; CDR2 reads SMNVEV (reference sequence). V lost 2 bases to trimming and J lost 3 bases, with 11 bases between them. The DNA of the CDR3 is TGTGCCAGCAGTTTAACAACGACGGTCTACGAGCAGTACTTC. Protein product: CASSLTTTVYEQYF.

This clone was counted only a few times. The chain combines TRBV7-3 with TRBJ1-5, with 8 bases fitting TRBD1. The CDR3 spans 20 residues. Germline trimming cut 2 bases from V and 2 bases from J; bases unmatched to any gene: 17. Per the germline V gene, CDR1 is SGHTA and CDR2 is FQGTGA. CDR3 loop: CASSLPNRDRIRWGNQPQHF. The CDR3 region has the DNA TGTGCCAGCAGCTTACCTAACCGGGACAGGATAAGATGGGGCAATCAGCCCCAGCATTTT. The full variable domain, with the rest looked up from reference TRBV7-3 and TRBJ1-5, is GAGVSQTPSNKVTEKGKYVELRCDPISGHTALYWYRQSLGQGPEFLIYFQGTGAADDSGLPNDRFFAVRPEGSVSTLKIQRTERGDSAVYLCASSLPNRDRIRWGNQPQHFGDGTRLSIL.

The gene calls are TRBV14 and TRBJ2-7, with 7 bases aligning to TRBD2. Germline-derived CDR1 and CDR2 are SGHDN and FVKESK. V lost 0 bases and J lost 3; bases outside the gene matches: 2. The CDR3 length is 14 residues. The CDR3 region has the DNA TGTGCCAGCAGCCAAGATGGGGGGGTCTACGAGCAGTACTTC. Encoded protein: CASSQDGGVYEQYF.

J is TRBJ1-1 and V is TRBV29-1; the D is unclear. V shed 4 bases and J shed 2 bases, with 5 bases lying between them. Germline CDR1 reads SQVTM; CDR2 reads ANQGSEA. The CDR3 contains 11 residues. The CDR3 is CSVGPNTEAFF. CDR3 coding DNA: TGCAGCGTTGGACCTAACACTGAAGCTTTCTTT.

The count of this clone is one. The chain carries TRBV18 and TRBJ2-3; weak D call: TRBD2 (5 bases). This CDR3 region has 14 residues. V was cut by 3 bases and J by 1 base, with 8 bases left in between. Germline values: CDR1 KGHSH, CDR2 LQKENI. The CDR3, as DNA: TGTGCCAGCTCACCTTACGGGGGCACAGATACGCAGTATTTT. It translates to CASSPYGGTDTQYF.

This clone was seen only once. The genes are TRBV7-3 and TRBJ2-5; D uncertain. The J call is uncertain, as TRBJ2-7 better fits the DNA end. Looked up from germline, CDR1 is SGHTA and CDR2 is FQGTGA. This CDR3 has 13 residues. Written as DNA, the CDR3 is TGTGCCAGCAGCTTAAGGGAAACCTACGAGCAGTACTTC. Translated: CASSLRETYEQYF.

CDR3 sequence reads: CASSSMLNQETQYF. The CDR3 DNA sequence: TGTGCCAGCAGTTCGATGCTAAACCAAGAGACCCAGTACTTC. The V and J genes are TRBV27 and TRBJ2-5; no clear D. V shed 4 bases and J shed 0 bases, with 9 bases lying between them. Germline CDR1 reads MNHEY; CDR2 reads SMNVEV (reference sequence). The CDR3 totals 14 residues.

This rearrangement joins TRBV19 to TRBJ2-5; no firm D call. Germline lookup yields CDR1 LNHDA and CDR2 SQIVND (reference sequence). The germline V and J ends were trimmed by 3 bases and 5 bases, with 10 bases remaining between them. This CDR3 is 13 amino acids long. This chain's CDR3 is CASSIAPWETQYF. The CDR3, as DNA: TGTGCCAGTAGTATCGCCCCTTGGGAGACCCAGTACTTC.

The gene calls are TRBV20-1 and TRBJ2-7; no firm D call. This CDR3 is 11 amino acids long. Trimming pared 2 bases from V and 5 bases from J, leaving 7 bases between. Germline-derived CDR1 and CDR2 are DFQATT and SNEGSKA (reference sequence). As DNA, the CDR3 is TGCAGTGCTAGAAGGCGAAACGAGCAGTACTTC. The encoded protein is CSARRRNEQYF.

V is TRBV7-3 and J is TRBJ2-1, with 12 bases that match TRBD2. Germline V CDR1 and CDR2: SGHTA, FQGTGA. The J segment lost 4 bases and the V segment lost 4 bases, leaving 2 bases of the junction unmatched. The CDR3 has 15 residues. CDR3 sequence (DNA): TGTGCCAGCAGCTATCTAGCGGGAGGGTACAATGAGCAGTTCTTC. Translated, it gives CASSYLAGGYNEQFF. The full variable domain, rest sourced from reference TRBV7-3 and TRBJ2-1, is GAGVSQTPSNKVTEKGKYVELRCDPISGHTALYWYRQSLGQGPEFLIYFQGTGAADDSGLPNDRFFAVRPEGSVSTLKIQRTERGDSAVYLCASSYLAGGYNEQFFGPGTRLTVL.

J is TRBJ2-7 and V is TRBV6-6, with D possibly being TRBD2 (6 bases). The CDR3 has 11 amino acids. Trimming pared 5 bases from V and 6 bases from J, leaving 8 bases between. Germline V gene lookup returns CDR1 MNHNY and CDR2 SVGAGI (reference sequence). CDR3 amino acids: CASSQTSEQYF. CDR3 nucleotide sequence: TGTGCCAGCAGTCAGACTAGCGAGCAGTACTTC.

The CDR3 reads CASSVTSGRIPYNEQFF. The CDR3, as DNA: TGTGCCAGCAGCGTGACTAGCGGGAGGATACCCTACAATGAGCAGTTCTTC. The chain links TRBV7-3 to TRBJ2-1; 13 positions agree with TRBD2. Germline V gene lookup returns CDR1 SGHTA and CDR2 FQGTGA. The CDR3 has 17 residues. The V segment lost 5 bases and the J segment 2 bases; nucleotides outside the gene matches: 6.

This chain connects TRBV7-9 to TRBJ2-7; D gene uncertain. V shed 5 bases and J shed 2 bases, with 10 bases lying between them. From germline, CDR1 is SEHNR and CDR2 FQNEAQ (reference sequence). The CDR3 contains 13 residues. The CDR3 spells CASSVPGAYEQYF. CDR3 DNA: TGTGCCAGCAGCGTGCCAGGAGCCTACGAGCAGTACTTC.

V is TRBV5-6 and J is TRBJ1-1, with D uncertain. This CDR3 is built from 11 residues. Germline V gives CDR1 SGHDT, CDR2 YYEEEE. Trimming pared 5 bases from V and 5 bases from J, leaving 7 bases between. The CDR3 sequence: CASSLGTEAFF. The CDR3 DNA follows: TGTGCCAGCAGTTTAGGGACTGAAGCTTTCTTT.

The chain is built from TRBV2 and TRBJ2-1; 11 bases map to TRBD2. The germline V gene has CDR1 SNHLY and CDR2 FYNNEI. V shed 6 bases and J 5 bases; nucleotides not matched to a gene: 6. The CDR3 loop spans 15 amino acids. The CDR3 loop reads CASSGLGLADNEQFF. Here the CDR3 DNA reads TGTGCCAGCAGCGGGTTGGGACTAGCGGACAATGAGCAGTTCTTC.